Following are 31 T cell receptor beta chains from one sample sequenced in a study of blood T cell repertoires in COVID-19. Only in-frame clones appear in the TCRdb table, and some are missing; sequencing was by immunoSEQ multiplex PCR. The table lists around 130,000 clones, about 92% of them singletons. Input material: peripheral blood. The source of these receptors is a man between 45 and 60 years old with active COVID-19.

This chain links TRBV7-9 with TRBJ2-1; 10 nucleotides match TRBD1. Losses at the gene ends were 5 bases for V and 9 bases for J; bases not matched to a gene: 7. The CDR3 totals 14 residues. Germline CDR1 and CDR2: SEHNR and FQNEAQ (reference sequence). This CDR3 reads CASSPGTGVGEQFF. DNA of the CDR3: TGTGCCAGCAGCCCCGGGACAGGGGTTGGTGAGCAGTTCTTC.

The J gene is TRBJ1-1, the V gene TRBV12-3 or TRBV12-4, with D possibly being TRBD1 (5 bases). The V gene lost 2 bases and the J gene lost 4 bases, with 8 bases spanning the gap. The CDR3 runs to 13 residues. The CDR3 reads CASSLWGGTEAFF. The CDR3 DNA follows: TGTGCCAGCAGTTTATGGGGCGGCACTGAAGCTTTCTTT.

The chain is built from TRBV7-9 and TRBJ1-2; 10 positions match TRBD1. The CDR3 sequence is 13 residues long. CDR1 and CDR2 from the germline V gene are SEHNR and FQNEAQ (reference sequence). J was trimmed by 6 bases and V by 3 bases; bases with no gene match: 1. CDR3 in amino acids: CASSFGQGDGYTF. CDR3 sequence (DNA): TGTGCCAGCAGCTTCGGACAGGGGGATGGCTACACCTTC.

The CDR3 DNA reads TGTGCCAGCAGCTTGGTGACAGCGTACACCGGGGAGCTGTTTTTT. Protein sequence: CASSLVTAYTGELFF. This rearrangement joins TRBV5-6 to TRBJ2-2; TRBD1 might be the D (5 bases). V lost 0 bases and J lost 3, with 9 bases in between. The CDR3 totals 15 residues. In germline, CDR1 is SGHDT, CDR2 YYEEEE. The full variable domain, with the rest looked up from reference TRBV5-6 and TRBJ2-2, is DAGVTQSPTHLIKTRGQQVTLRCSPKSGHDTVSWYQQALGQGPQFIFQYYEEEERQRGNFPDRFSGHQFPNYSSELNVNALLLGDSALYLCASSLVTAYTGELFFGEGSRLTVL.

The CDR3 region has the DNA TGCGCCAGCAGCTTGGGAGGCCCAGGGCTCTCTGGAAACACCATATATTTT. As protein: CASSLGGPGLSGNTIYF. The V gene is TRBV5-1, the J gene TRBJ1-3; tentative D call: TRBD1 (5 bases). Trimming removed 0 bases at V and 0 bases at J, with 13 bases between. Germline loops: CDR1 SGHRS, CDR2 YFSETQ. The CDR3 totals 17 residues.

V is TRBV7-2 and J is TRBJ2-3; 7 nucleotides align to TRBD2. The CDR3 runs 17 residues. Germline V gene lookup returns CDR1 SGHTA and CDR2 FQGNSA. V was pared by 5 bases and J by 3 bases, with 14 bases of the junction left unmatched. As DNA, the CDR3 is TGTGCCAGCAGCCCCGGCCGACTAGCAGGTGTGACAGATACGCAGTATTTT. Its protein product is CASSPGRLAGVTDTQYF.

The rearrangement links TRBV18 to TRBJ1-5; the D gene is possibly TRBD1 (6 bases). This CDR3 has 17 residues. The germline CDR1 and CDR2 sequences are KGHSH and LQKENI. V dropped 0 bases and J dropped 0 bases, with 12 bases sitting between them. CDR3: CASSPPGQGTSNQPQHF. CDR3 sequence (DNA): TGTGCCAGCTCACCACCTGGCCAGGGGACTAGCAATCAGCCCCAGCATTTT.

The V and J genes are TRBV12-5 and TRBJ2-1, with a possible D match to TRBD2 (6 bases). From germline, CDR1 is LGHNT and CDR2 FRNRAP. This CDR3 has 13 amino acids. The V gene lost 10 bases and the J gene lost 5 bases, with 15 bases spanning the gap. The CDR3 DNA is TGTGCTATCTCCGCGGGGTGGGACAATGAGCAGTTCTTC. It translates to CAISAGWDNEQFF. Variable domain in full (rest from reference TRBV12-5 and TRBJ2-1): DARVTQTPRHKVTEMGQEVTMRCQPILGHNTVFWYRQTMMQGLELLAYFRNRAPLDDSGMPKDRFSAEMPDATLATLKIQPSEPRDSAVYFCAISAGWDNEQFFGPGTRLTVL.

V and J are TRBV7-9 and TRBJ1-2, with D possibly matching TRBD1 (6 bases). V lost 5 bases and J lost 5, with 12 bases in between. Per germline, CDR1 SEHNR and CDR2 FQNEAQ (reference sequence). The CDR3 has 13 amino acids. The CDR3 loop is CASSQTGDYGYTF. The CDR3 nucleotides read TGTGCCAGCAGCCAGACAGGAGATTATGGCTACACCTTC.

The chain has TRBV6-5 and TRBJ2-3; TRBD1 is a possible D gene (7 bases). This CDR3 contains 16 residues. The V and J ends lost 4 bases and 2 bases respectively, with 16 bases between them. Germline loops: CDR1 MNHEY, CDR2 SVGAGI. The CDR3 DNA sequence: TGTGCCAGCAGTTCCCTCCAGGGGGGCACCACAGATACGCAGTATTTT. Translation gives CASSSLQGGTTDTQYF.

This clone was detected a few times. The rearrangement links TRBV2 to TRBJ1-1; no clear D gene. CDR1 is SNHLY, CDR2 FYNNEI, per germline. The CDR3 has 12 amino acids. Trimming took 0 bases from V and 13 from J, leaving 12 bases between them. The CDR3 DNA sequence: TGTGCCAGCAGTGAAGCGTTCGGGGAGGGTTTCTTT. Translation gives CASSEAFGEGFF.

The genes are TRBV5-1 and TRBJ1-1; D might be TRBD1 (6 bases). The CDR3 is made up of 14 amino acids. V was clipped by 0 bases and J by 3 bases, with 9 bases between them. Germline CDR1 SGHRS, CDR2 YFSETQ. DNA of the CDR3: TGCGCCAGCAGCTTGGGGGACACCTACACTGAAGCTTTCTTT. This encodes CASSLGDTYTEAFF.

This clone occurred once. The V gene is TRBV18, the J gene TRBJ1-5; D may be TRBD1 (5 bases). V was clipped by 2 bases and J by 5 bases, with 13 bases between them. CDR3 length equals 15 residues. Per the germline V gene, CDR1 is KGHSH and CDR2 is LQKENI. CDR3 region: CASSPKTGGDQPQHF. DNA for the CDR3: TGTGCCAGCTCACCAAAAACGGGGGGTGATCAGCCCCAGCATTTT.

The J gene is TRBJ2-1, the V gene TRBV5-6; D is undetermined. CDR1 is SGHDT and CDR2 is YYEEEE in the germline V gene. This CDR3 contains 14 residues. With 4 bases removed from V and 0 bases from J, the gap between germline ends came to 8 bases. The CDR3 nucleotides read TGTGCCAGCAGCCCCCCCAGCTCCTACAATGAGCAGTTCTTC. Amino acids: CASSPPSSYNEQFF.

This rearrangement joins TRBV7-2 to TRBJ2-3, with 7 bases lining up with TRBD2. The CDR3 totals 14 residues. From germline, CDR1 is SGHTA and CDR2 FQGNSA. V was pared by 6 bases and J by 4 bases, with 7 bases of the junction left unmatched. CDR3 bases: TGTGCCAGCAGGGGGGGGAGTAGTTCAGATACGCAGTATTTT. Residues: CASRGGSSSDTQYF.

CDR3 protein: CASSLGWTYNEQFF. CDR3 DNA sequence: TGTGCCAGCAGCTTAGGGTGGACTTACAATGAGCAGTTCTTC. V usage is TRBV11-3 and J usage is TRBJ2-1; D possibly corresponds to TRBD2 (5 bases). Germline values: CDR1 SGHNT, CDR2 YENEEA. The CDR3 sequence is 14 residues long. The V end was cut by 1 base, the J end by 4 bases, with 8 bases between.

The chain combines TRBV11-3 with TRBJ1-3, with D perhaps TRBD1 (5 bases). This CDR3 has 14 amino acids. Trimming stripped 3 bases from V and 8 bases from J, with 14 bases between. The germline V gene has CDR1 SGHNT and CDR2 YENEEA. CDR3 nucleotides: TGTGCCAGCAGCTTTGGGGCCGCGGGGGACACCATATATTTT. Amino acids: CASSFGAAGDTIYF. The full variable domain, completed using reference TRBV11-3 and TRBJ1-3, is EAGVVQSPRYKIIEKKQPVAFWCNPISGHNTLYWYLQNLGQGPELLIRYENEEAVDDSQLPKDRFSAERLKGVDSTLKIQPAELGDSAVYLCASSFGAAGDTIYFGEGSWLTVV.

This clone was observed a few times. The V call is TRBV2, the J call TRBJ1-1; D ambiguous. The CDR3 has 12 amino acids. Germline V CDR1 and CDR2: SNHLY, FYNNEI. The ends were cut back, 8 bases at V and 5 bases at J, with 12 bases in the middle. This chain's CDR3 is CASGLGRTEAFF. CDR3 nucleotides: TGTGCCAGCGGCCTCGGGAGGACTGAAGCTTTCTTT.

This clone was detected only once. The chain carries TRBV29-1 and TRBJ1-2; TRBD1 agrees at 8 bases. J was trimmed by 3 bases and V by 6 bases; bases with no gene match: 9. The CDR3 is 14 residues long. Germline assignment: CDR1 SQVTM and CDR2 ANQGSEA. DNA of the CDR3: TGCAGCGTGGACAGGGAAGGGAGGGACTATGGCTACACCTTC. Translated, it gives CSVDREGRDYGYTF. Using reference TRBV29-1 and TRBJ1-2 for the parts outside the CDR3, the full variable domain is SAVISQKPSRDICQRGTSLTIQCQVDSQVTMMFWYRQQPGQSLTLIATANQGSEATYESGFVIDKFPISRPNLTFSTLTVSNMSPEDSSIYLCSVDREGRDYGYTFGSGTRLTVV.

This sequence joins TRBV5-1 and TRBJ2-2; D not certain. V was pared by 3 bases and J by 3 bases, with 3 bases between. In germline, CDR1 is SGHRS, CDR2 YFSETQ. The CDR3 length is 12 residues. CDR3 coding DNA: TGCGCCAGCAGCTCGGACACCGGGGAGCTGTTTTTT. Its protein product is CASSSDTGELFF.

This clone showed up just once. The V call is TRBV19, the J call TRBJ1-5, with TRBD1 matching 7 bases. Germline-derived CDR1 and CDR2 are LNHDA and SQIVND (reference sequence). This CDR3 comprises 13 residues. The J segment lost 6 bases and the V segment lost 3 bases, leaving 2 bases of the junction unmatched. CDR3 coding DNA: TGTGCCAGTAGTATCCAGGGGGGTCAGCCCCAGCATTTT. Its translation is CASSIQGGQPQHF. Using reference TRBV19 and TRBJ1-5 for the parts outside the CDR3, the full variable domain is DGGITQSPKYLFRKEGQNVTLSCEQNLNHDAMYWYRQDPGQGLRLIYYSQIVNDFQKGDIAEGYSVSREKKESFPLTVTSAQKNPTAFYLCASSIQGGQPQHFGDGTRLSIL.

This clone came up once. The DNA of the CDR3 is TGTGCCAGCAGCCCGCACCCTTATAGCGGGGGGCGAAAAAATGAGCAGTTCTTC. Translated, it gives CASSPHPYSGGRKNEQFF. The chain has TRBV7-2 and TRBJ2-1; 10 nucleotides match TRBD2. CDR3 length equals 18 residues. Germline CDR1 SGHTA, CDR2 FQGNSA. The V segment lost 5 bases and the J segment 7 bases; nucleotides outside the gene matches: 17.

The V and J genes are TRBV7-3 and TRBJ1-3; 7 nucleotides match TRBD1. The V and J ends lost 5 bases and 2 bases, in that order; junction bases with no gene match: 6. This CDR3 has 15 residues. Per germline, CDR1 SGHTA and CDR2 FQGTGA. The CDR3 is CASSRGQNPGNTIYF. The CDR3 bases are TGTGCCAGCAGCCGGGGACAGAACCCTGGAAACACCATATATTTT.

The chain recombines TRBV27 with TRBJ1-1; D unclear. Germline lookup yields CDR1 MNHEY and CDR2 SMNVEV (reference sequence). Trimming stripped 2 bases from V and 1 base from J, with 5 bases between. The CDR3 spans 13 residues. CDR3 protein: CASSLAGNTEAFF. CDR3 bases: TGTGCCAGCAGTTTAGCAGGGAACACTGAAGCTTTCTTT.

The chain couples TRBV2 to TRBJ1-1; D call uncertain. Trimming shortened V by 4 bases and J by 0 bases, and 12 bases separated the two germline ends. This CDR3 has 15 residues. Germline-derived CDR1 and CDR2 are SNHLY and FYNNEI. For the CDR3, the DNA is TGTGCCAGCAGTGCGCAGGAAACGATGAACACTGAAGCTTTCTTT. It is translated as CASSAQETMNTEAFF. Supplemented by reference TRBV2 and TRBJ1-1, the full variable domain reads EPEVTQTPSHQVTQMGQEVILRCVPISNHLYFYWYRQILGQKVEFLVSFYNNEISEKSEIFDDQFSVERPDGSNFTLKIRSTKLEDSAMYFCASSAQETMNTEAFFGQGTRLTVV.

The CDR3 DNA reads TGTGCCAGCAGCAAGGGGAGCTCATCCTACGAGCAGTACGTC. It specifies CASSKGSSSYEQYV. The rearrangement uses TRBV21-1 and TRBJ2-7; the listed D gene, TRBD2, was not tested against the DNA. TRBV21-1 is shown as a pseudogene. The CDR3 is 14 amino acids.

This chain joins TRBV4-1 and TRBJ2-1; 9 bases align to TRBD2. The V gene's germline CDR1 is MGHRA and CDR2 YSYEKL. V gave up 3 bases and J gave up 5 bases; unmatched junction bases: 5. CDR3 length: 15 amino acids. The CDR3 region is CASSHVGTSNNEQFF. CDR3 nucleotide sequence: TGCGCCAGCAGCCACGTCGGGACTAGCAACAATGAGCAGTTCTTC.

The CDR3 DNA follows: TGTGCCACCAGTGATTTGTCTAGCGGGAGTTTAAGGGGGACAGATACGCAGTATTTT. Translated: CATSDLSSGSLRGTDTQYF. The rearrangement links TRBV24-1 to TRBJ2-3; 10 bases line up with TRBD2. The germline V gene encodes CDR1 KGHDR and CDR2 SFDVKD. The length of the CDR3 is 19 residues. Germline trimming cut 0 bases from V and 3 bases from J; bases unmatched to any gene: 11.

This chain's CDR3 is CASKGGPGTDTQYF. The CDR3 DNA reads TGTGCCAGCAAGGGGGGGCCTGGCACAGATACGCAGTATTTT. The genes are TRBV19 and TRBJ2-3; tentatively, D is TRBD2 (7 bases). CDR1 and CDR2 from the germline V gene are LNHDA and SQIVND (reference sequence). V was pared by 9 bases and J by 1 base, with 14 bases between. The CDR3 has 14 amino acids.

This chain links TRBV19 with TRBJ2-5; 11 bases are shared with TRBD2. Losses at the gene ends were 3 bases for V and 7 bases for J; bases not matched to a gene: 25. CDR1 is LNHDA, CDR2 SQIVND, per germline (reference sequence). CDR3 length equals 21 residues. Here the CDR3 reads CASSIPAHTSGSFSDVGTQYF. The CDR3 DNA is TGTGCCAGTAGTATCCCGGCACACACTAGCGGGAGTTTTTCCGACGTGGGGACCCAGTACTTC.

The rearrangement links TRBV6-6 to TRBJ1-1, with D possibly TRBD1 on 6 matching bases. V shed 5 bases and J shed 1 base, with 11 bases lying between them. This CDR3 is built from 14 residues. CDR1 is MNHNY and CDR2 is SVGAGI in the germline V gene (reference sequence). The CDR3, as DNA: TGTGCCAGCAGTGGACAGAGCAGGAACACTGAAGCTTTCTTT. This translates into CASSGQSRNTEAFF.